Described below is a single T cell receptor beta chain sequence and its context. Between the trimmed V and J ends, which lost 3 bases and 3 bases, there was a span of 12 bases. Germline V lookup: CDR1 SGHDT, CDR2 YYEEEE. CDR3 length: 15 residues. As originally analysed: Reference gene primers were amplified, and this amplification served to estimate nucleated cell counts. The table came from immunoSEQ multiplex PCR; TCRdb's copy has only in-frame clones and leaves some out. V and J calls and clone size come straight from that table; D and trimming were deduced from the DNA. The sample lists nearly 80,000 clones; 84% were seen once. This sample stems from a study of blood T cell repertoires in COVID-19. Study-wide context: Acute and convalescent COVID-19 samples came from the United States, Italy and Spain. In each case, the material was cDNA or gDNA derived from T cells, B-cell-depleted T cells, or PBMCs.

The TCR sequence derives from a man aged 50-59 years with acute or convalescent COVID-19. The rearrangement joins TRBV5-6 to TRBJ2-2; TRBD2 might be the D (6 bases). The sequenced sample consisted of peripheral blood. CDR3 amino acids: CASSSTRLDTGELFF. CDR3 bases: TGTGCCAGCAGCTCGACTAGATTGGACACCGGGGAGCTGTTTTTT.